A selection of T cell receptor beta chains follows, all from one sample in a study of blood T cell repertoires in COVID-19. The table came from immunoSEQ multiplex PCR; TCRdb's copy has only in-frame clones and leaves some out. The table lists about 54,000 clones, about 89% of them singletons. Sequencing used peripheral blood. These receptors were taken from a woman in her sixties or seventies with active or convalescent COVID-19. The CDR3 runs from the conserved cysteine through the conserved F or W. Fields, in order: J gene, D gene, clone size, V gene, CDR3 protein, CDR3 DNA. A D gene is named only where the DNA matches it firmly. Rows give clone size only sometimes, using once, few, many, or a class for an expanded clone.

j_gene: TRBJ1-1; d_gene: NA; abundance: NA; v_gene: TRBV18; CDR3aa: CASSPRQARGNTEAFF; CDR3nt: TGTGCCAGCTCACCACGGCAGGCCAGGGGGAACACTGAAGCTTTCTTT
j_gene: TRBJ1-5; d_gene: NA; abundance: NA; v_gene: TRBV19; CDR3aa: CASSIDRFNQPQHF; CDR3nt: TGTGCCAGTAGTATAGACAGATTCAATCAGCCCCAGCATTTT
j_gene: TRBJ2-3; d_gene: TRBD2; abundance: NA; v_gene: TRBV7-3; CDR3aa: CASSLAGGRDTQYF; CDR3nt: TGTGCCAGCAGCCTAGCGGGGGGGCGAGATACGCAGTATTTT
j_gene: TRBJ2-5; d_gene: TRBD2; abundance: NA; v_gene: TRBV4-1; CDR3aa: CASSQDGGGQETQYF; CDR3nt: TGCGCCAGCAGCCAAGATGGGGGGGGCCAAGAGACCCAGTACTTC
j_gene: TRBJ2-3; d_gene: NA; abundance: NA; v_gene: TRBV9; CDR3aa: CASSVTMTYRDTQYF; CDR3nt: TGTGCCAGCAGCGTGACTATGACATATAGAGATACGCAGTATTTT
j_gene: TRBJ2-7; d_gene: NA; abundance: NA; v_gene: TRBV11-1; CDR3aa: CASSLDGVGAYEQYF; CDR3nt: TGTGCCAGCAGCCTTGATGGGGTAGGGGCGTACGAGCAGTACTTC
j_gene: TRBJ1-2; d_gene: NA; abundance: NA; v_gene: TRBV24-1; CDR3aa: CATSDSFRVGYTF; CDR3nt: TGTGCCACCAGTGATTCCTTCAGGGTCGGCTACACCTTC
j_gene: TRBJ1-5; d_gene: TRBD1; abundance: once; v_gene: TRBV29-1; CDR3aa: CSVSGGGQPQHF; CDR3nt: TGCAGCGTTTCAGGGGGAGGTCAGCCCCAGCATTTT
j_gene: TRBJ1-1; d_gene: NA; abundance: NA; v_gene: TRBV5-1; CDR3aa: CASSRQGRRTEAFF; CDR3nt: TGCGCCAGCAGCCGGCAGGGTAGACGGACTGAAGCTTTCTTT
j_gene: TRBJ2-3; d_gene: NA; abundance: NA; v_gene: TRBV9; CDR3aa: CASSAYREGVTDTQYF; CDR3nt: TGTGCCAGCAGCGCCTACAGGGAAGGAGTAACAGATACGCAGTATTTT
j_gene: TRBJ2-7; d_gene: TRBD2; abundance: NA; v_gene: TRBV4-3; CDR3aa: CASSRQLLAGGAQYF; CDR3nt: TGCGCCAGCAGCCGACAGCTTCTAGCGGGAGGCGCGCAGTACTTC
j_gene: TRBJ2-7; d_gene: NA; abundance: NA; v_gene: TRBV6-5; CDR3aa: CASSYFDRTYEQYF; CDR3nt: TGTGCCAGCAGTTATTTCGACAGGACCTACGAGCAGTACTTC
j_gene: TRBJ2-1; d_gene: TRBD2; abundance: NA; v_gene: TRBV3-1/TRBV3-2; CDR3aa: CASSRPSGRVSRIDNEQFF; CDR3nt: TGTGCCAGCAGCCGGCCTAGCGGGAGGGTTTCGCGGATTGATAATGAGCAGTTCTTC
j_gene: TRBJ2-7; d_gene: NA; abundance: NA; v_gene: TRBV28; CDR3aa: CASSLSLEQYF; CDR3nt: TGTGCCAGCAGTTTATCCTTGGAGCAGTACTTC
j_gene: TRBJ1-5; d_gene: TRBD1; abundance: NA; v_gene: TRBV2; CDR3aa: CASTGTGSLRSNQPQHF; CDR3nt: TGTGCCAGTACCGGGACAGGGTCCCTCCGGAGCAATCAGCCCCAGCATTTT
j_gene: TRBJ1-5; d_gene: TRBD1; abundance: NA; v_gene: TRBV9; CDR3aa: CASSPEGQLNQPQHF; CDR3nt: TGTGCCAGCAGCCCCGAGGGACAGCTAAATCAGCCCCAGCATTTT
j_gene: TRBJ2-2; d_gene: NA; abundance: NA; v_gene: TRBV19; CDR3aa: CASSTQGNTGELFF; CDR3nt: TGTGCCAGTAGTACTCAGGGAAACACCGGGGAGCTGTTTTTT
j_gene: TRBJ1-5; d_gene: NA; abundance: once; v_gene: TRBV6-2/TRBV6-3; CDR3aa: CASSPESLSNQPQHF; CDR3nt: TGTGCCAGCAGTCCCGAGAGTCTTAGCAATCAGCCCCAGCATTTT
j_gene: TRBJ2-3; d_gene: TRBD1; abundance: NA; v_gene: TRBV28; CDR3aa: CASRDRGTDTQYF; CDR3nt: TGTGCCAGCCGAGACAGGGGGACAGATACGCAGTATTTT
j_gene: TRBJ2-2; d_gene: TRBD2; abundance: NA; v_gene: TRBV9; CDR3aa: CASRATSGGNTGELFF; CDR3nt: TGTGCCAGCAGGGCTACTAGCGGGGGGAACACCGGGGAGCTGTTTTTT
j_gene: TRBJ1-1; d_gene: NA; abundance: NA; v_gene: TRBV28; CDR3aa: CASRSRQNTEAFF; CDR3nt: TGTGCCAGCAGATCCCGACAGAACACTGAAGCTTTCTTT
j_gene: TRBJ1-1; d_gene: NA; abundance: NA; v_gene: TRBV18; CDR3aa: CASSPSTGTEAFF; CDR3nt: TGTGCCAGCTCACCAAGCACGGGGACTGAAGCTTTCTTT
j_gene: TRBJ2-7; d_gene: NA; abundance: NA; v_gene: TRBV28; CDR3aa: CASSFRPRQPDYEQYF; CDR3nt: TGTGCCAGCAGTTTCCGCCCGAGACAGCCTGACTACGAGCAGTACTTC
j_gene: TRBJ2-7; d_gene: NA; abundance: NA; v_gene: TRBV7-2; CDR3aa: CASSAREGSYEQYF; CDR3nt: TGTGCCAGCAGCGCCAGGGAAGGGTCCTACGAGCAGTACTTC
j_gene: TRBJ2-1; d_gene: TRBD1; abundance: NA; v_gene: TRBV15; CDR3aa: CATSRAMGQGRDEQFF; CDR3nt: TGTGCCACCAGCAGAGCCATGGGACAGGGGAGAGATGAGCAGTTCTTC
j_gene: TRBJ2-3; d_gene: NA; abundance: NA; v_gene: TRBV14; CDR3aa: CASSQPRGKSDTQYF; CDR3nt: TGTGCCAGCAGCCAGCCCCGGGGGAAGTCAGATACGCAGTATTTT
j_gene: TRBJ2-7; d_gene: NA; abundance: NA; v_gene: TRBV7-6; CDR3aa: CASSSTDKHPYEQYF; CDR3nt: TGTGCCAGCAGCTCAACCGACAAACATCCCTACGAGCAGTACTTC
j_gene: TRBJ1-4; d_gene: TRBD1; abundance: NA; v_gene: TRBV7-9; CDR3aa: CASSPTSGQGEKLFF; CDR3nt: TGTGCCAGCAGCCCTACATCGGGACAGGGGGAAAAACTGTTTTTT
j_gene: TRBJ2-5; d_gene: NA; abundance: NA; v_gene: TRBV5-1; CDR3aa: CASSLSIDQGWETQYF; CDR3nt: TGCGCCAGCAGCTTATCAATTGATCAGGGGTGGGAGACCCAGTACTTC
j_gene: TRBJ2-1; d_gene: TRBD2; abundance: NA; v_gene: TRBV10-3; CDR3aa: CAISGVAGLGNEQFF; CDR3nt: TGTGCCATCAGTGGAGTAGCGGGACTGGGGAATGAGCAGTTCTTC
j_gene: TRBJ1-4; d_gene: NA; abundance: NA; v_gene: TRBV28; CDR3aa: CASKQGGREKLFF; CDR3nt: TGTGCCAGCAAACAGGGTGGCAGGGAAAAACTGTTTTTT
j_gene: TRBJ1-5; d_gene: NA; abundance: NA; v_gene: TRBV28; CDR3aa: CASTRSRGLSNQPQHF; CDR3nt: TGTGCCAGCACCCGTTCGAGAGGTCTTAGCAATCAGCCCCAGCATTTT
j_gene: TRBJ1-1; d_gene: TRBD1; abundance: NA; v_gene: TRBV5-1; CDR3aa: CASSPDDRGGEAFF; CDR3nt: TGCGCCAGCAGCCCGGACGACAGGGGCGGCGAAGCTTTCTTT
j_gene: TRBJ1-1; d_gene: NA; abundance: NA; v_gene: TRBV5-1; CDR3aa: CASSLNAARGGTEAFF; CDR3nt: TGCGCCAGCAGCTTGAATGCCGCCCGGGGGGGCACTGAAGCTTTCTTT
j_gene: TRBJ1-4; d_gene: TRBD1; abundance: NA; v_gene: TRBV7-8; CDR3aa: CASSLDRGREKLFF; CDR3nt: TGTGCCAGCAGCTTGGACAGGGGAAGGGAAAAACTGTTTTTT
j_gene: TRBJ1-6; d_gene: NA; abundance: NA; v_gene: TRBV28; CDR3aa: CASSSATFYPPLHF; CDR3nt: TGTGCCAGCAGTTCCGCGACTTTCTATCCACCCCTCCACTTT
j_gene: TRBJ2-2; d_gene: TRBD1; abundance: NA; v_gene: TRBV6-5; CDR3aa: CASSSTGGTGELFF; CDR3nt: TGTGCCAGCAGTTCCACAGGGGGGACCGGGGAGCTGTTTTTT
j_gene: TRBJ1-6; d_gene: TRBD1; abundance: NA; v_gene: TRBV28; CDR3aa: CASSLSGQGPRGSPLHF; CDR3nt: TGTGCCAGCAGTCTCTCGGGACAGGGTCCACGGGGTTCACCCCTCCACTTT
j_gene: TRBJ2-1; d_gene: TRBD1; abundance: NA; v_gene: TRBV3-1/TRBV3-2; CDR3aa: CASSRTGEPYNEQFF; CDR3nt: TGTGCCAGCAGCCGCACAGGGGAACCCTACAATGAGCAGTTCTTC
j_gene: TRBJ2-1; d_gene: NA; abundance: NA; v_gene: TRBV30; CDR3aa: CACVSYNEQFF; CDR3nt: TGTGCCTGCGTCTCCTACAATGAGCAGTTCTTC
j_gene: TRBJ1-2; d_gene: NA; abundance: NA; v_gene: TRBV6-5; CDR3aa: CASNLYGYTF; CDR3nt: TGTGCCAGTAACTTATATGGCTACACCTTC
j_gene: TRBJ1-1; d_gene: TRBD1; abundance: NA; v_gene: TRBV28; CDR3aa: CASSFRGQGNTEAFF; CDR3nt: TGTGCCAGCAGTTTCCGGGGACAGGGTAACACTGAAGCTTTCTTT
j_gene: TRBJ2-1; d_gene: TRBD2; abundance: few; v_gene: TRBV27; CDR3aa: CASSQNPGTSLFF; CDR3nt: TGTGCCAGCAGTCAAAACCCCGGGACTAGCCTGTTCTTC
j_gene: TRBJ2-3; d_gene: TRBD2; abundance: once; v_gene: TRBV6-4; CDR3aa: CASSRLAGTDTQYF; CDR3nt: TGTGCCAGCAGTAGACTAGCGGGCACAGATACGCAGTATTTT
j_gene: TRBJ1-5; d_gene: NA; abundance: NA; v_gene: TRBV18; CDR3aa: CASSPQGDRRQPQHF; CDR3nt: TGTGCCAGCTCACCACAGGGGGATCGGCGACAGCCCCAGCATTTT
j_gene: TRBJ2-1; d_gene: TRBD2; abundance: NA; v_gene: TRBV7-2; CDR3aa: CASSSPVGRGSDEQFF; CDR3nt: TGTGCCAGCAGCTCCCCGGTTGGGCGGGGGTCCGATGAGCAGTTCTTC
j_gene: TRBJ1-2; d_gene: NA; abundance: NA; v_gene: TRBV28; CDR3aa: CASSLRQNYGYTF; CDR3nt: TGTGCCAGCAGTTTACGACAGAACTATGGCTACACCTTC
j_gene: TRBJ2-3; d_gene: NA; abundance: NA; v_gene: TRBV30; CDR3aa: CACRDSTDTQYF; CDR3nt: TGTGCCTGCCGGGACTCCACAGATACGCAGTATTTT
j_gene: TRBJ2-1; d_gene: NA; abundance: NA; v_gene: TRBV11-1; CDR3aa: CASSLSRTITEQFF; CDR3nt: TGTGCCAGCAGCTTATCCCGGACTATTACCGAGCAGTTCTTC
j_gene: TRBJ2-1; d_gene: NA; abundance: once; v_gene: TRBV3-1/TRBV3-2; CDR3aa: CASSQDLELFNEQFF; CDR3nt: TGTGCCAGCAGCCAAGATCTTGAACTATTCAATGAGCAGTTCTTC
j_gene: TRBJ1-2; d_gene: TRBD1; abundance: NA; v_gene: TRBV27; CDR3aa: CASGEQGKDSYGYTF; CDR3nt: TGTGCCAGCGGCGAACAGGGGAAGGATTCCTATGGCTACACCTTC
j_gene: TRBJ1-5; d_gene: NA; abundance: NA; v_gene: TRBV7-2; CDR3aa: CASSADSARNQPQHF; CDR3nt: TGTGCCAGCAGCGCTGACAGCGCTCGCAATCAGCCCCAGCATTTT
j_gene: TRBJ1-5; d_gene: TRBD1; abundance: few; v_gene: TRBV28; CDR3aa: CASGRQGASLGQPQHF; CDR3nt: TGTGCCAGCGGGAGACAGGGGGCGAGTTTAGGGCAGCCCCAGCATTTT
j_gene: TRBJ1-4; d_gene: TRBD1; abundance: NA; v_gene: TRBV28; CDR3aa: CASSLLLGQGNEKLFF; CDR3nt: TGTGCCAGCAGTCTACTCTTGGGACAGGGGAATGAAAAACTGTTTTTT
j_gene: TRBJ2-1; d_gene: TRBD2; abundance: NA; v_gene: TRBV19; CDR3aa: CASSIGSGRTYNEQFF; CDR3nt: TGTGCCAGTAGTATAGGAAGCGGGAGGACCTACAATGAGCAGTTCTTC
j_gene: TRBJ2-2; d_gene: NA; abundance: NA; v_gene: TRBV7-2; CDR3aa: CASSLERNTGELFF; CDR3nt: TGTGCCAGCAGCTTAGAGCGGAACACCGGGGAGCTGTTTTTT
j_gene: TRBJ2-4; d_gene: TRBD1; abundance: NA; v_gene: TRBV11-2; CDR3aa: CASSTTPGGVQYF; CDR3nt: TGTGCCAGCAGCACGACTCCAGGGGGCGTTCAGTACTTC